This T cell receptor beta chain stems from a study of cytomegalovirus exposure and HLA in healthy donors. Points from the study as a whole: CMV serostatus was the sole immune exposure information available.

Both 60 Vbeta primers and 13 Jbeta primers went into the PCR. The protocol was immunoSEQ multiplex PCR, while the TCRdb copy is restricted to in-frame clones and leaves out a portion. The data show 140,000 or so clones, roughly 80% seen once. This clone was recorded a few times. The antigen remains unidentified. This CDR3 is 15 amino acids long. Germline V gene data show CDR1 as MNHEY and CDR2 as SVGAGI. Trimming at V came to 5 bases and at J to 1 base, leaving 7 bases not matched to a gene. The chain links TRBV6-5 to TRBJ2-7, with 8 bases fitting TRBD1. Input material: PBMCs. The sequence came from a woman younger than 45 in good health and CMV-seronegative. The CDR3 loop reads CASSGDRGKSYEQYF. Here the CDR3 DNA reads TGTGCCAGCAGTGGCGACAGGGGAAAATCCTACGAGCAGTACTTC.